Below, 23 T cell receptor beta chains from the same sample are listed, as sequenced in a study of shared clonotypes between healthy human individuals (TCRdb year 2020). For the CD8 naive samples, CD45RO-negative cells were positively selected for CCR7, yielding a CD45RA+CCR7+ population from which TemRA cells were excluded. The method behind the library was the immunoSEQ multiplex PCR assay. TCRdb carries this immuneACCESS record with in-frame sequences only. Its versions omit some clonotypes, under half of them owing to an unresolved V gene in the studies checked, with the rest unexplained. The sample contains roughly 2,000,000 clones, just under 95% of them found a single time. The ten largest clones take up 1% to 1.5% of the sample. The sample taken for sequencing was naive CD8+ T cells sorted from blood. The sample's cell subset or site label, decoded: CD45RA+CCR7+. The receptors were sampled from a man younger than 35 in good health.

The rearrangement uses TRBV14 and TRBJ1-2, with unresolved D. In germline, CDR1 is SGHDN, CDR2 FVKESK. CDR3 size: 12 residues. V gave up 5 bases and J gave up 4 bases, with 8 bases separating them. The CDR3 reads CASSSTAYGYTF. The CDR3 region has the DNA TGTGCCAGCAGCTCAACAGCCTATGGCTACACCTTC.

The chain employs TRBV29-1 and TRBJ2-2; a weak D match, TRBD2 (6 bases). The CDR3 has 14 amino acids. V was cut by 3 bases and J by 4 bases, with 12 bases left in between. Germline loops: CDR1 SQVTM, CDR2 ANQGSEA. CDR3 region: CSVDVGGSTGELFF. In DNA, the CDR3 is TGCAGCGTTGATGTGGGGGGAAGCACCGGGGAGCTGTTTTTT.

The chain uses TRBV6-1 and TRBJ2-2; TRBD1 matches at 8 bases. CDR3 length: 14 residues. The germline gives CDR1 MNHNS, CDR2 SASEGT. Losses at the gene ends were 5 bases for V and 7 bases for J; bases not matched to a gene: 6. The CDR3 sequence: CASSPRGLGGELFF. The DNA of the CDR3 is TGTGCCAGCAGTCCCAGGGGGCTCGGCGGGGAGCTGTTTTTT.

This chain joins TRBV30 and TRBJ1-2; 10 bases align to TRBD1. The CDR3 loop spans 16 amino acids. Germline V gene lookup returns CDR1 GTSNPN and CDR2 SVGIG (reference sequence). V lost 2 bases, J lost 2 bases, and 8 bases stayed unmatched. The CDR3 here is CAWSPLTGGENYGYTF. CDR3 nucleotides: TGTGCCTGGAGTCCCCTGACAGGGGGCGAAAACTATGGCTACACCTTC.

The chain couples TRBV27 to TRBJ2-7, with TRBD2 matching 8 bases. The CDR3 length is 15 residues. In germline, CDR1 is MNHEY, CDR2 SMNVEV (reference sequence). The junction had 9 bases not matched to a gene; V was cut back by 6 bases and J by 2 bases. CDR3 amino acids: CASSHTSGFPYEQYF. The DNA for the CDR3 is TGTGCCAGCAGCCACACTAGCGGTTTCCCCTACGAGCAGTACTTC.

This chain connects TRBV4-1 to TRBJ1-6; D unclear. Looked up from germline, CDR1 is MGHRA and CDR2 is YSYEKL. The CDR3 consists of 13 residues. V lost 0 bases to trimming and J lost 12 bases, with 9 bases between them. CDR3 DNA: TGCGCCAGCAGCCAAGATTACATGGAACCCCTCCACTTT. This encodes CASSQDYMEPLHF.

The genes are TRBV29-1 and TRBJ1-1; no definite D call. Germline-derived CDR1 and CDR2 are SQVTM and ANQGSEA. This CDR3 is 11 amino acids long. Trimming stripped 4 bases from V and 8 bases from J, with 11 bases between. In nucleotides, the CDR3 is TGCAGCGTTGGTATTTTCGGAGAAGCTTTCTTT. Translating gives CSVGIFGEAFF.

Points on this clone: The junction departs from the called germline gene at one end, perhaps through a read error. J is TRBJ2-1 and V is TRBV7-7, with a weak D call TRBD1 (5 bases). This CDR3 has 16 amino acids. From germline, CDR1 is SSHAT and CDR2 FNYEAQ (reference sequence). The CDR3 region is CASSLAPDSSYNEQFF. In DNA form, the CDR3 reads TGTGCTAGCAGCTTAGCCCCTGACAGTTCATACAATGAGCAGTTCTTC.

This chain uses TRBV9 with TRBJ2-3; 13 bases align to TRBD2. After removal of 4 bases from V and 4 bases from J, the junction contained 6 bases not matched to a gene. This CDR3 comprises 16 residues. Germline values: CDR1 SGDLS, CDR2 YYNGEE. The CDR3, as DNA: TGTGCCAGCAGCCCCGGGACTAGCGGGGTCCCAGATACGCAGTATTTT. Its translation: CASSPGTSGVPDTQYF.

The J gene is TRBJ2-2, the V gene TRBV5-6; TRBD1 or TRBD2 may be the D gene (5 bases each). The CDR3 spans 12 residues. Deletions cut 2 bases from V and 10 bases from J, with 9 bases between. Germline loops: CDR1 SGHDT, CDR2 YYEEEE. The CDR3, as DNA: TGTGCCAGCAGCTTCGGGGCCGAGGAGCTGTTTTTT. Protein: CASSFGAEELFF.

The CDR3 reads CASSPQGWGRPYEQYF. CDR3 coding DNA: TGTGCCAGCAGCCCGCAGGGGTGGGGGCGTCCCTACGAGCAGTACTTC. This chain joins TRBV7-9 and TRBJ2-7; D possibly corresponds to TRBD1 (6 bases). The germline V gene has CDR1 SEHNR and CDR2 FQNEAQ (reference sequence). V dropped 5 bases and J dropped 2 bases, with 19 bases sitting between them. This CDR3 spans 16 amino acids.

CDR3 residues: CASNSAGYSVPAYEQYF. The DNA of the CDR3 is TGTGCCAGCAATTCGGCTGGTTACAGTGTGCCTGCCTACGAGCAGTACTTC. The chain has TRBV11-2 and TRBJ2-7; D gene unclear. Trimming took off 7 bases at V and 2 bases at J, with 24 bases between the two ends. The CDR3 has 17 amino acids. The V gene's germline CDR1 is SGHAT and CDR2 FQNNGV.

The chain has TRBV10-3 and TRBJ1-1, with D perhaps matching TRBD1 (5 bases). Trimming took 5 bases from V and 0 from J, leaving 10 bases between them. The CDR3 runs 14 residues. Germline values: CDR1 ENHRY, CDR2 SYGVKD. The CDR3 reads CAISTDSLNTEAFF. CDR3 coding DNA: TGTGCCATCAGTACCGACAGCCTGAACACTGAAGCTTTCTTT.

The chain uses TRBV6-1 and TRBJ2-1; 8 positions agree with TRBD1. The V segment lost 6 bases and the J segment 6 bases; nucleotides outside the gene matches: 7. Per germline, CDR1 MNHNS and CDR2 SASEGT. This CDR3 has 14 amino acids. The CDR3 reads CASSGTGPSNEQFF. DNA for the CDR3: TGTGCCAGCAGCGGGACAGGCCCCTCCAATGAGCAGTTCTTC.

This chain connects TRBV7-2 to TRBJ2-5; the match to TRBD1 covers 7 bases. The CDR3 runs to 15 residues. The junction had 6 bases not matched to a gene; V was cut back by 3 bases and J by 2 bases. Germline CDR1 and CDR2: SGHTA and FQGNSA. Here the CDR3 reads CASSFGTVGQETQYF. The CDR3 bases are TGTGCCAGCAGCTTCGGGACAGTGGGACAAGAGACCCAGTACTTC.

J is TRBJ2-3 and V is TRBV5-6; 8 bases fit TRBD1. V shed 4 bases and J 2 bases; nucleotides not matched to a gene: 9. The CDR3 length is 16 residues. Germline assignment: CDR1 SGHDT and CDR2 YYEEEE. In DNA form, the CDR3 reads TGTGCCAGCAGCCTGACAGGGGCCATCTACACAGATACGCAGTATTTT. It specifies CASSLTGAIYTDTQYF.

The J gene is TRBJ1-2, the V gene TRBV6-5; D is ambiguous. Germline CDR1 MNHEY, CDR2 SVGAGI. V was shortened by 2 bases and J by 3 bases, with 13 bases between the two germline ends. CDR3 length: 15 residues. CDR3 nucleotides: TGTGCCAGCAGTTACGGGGTCTCGCTTTACTATGGCTACACCTTC. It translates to CASSYGVSLYYGYTF.

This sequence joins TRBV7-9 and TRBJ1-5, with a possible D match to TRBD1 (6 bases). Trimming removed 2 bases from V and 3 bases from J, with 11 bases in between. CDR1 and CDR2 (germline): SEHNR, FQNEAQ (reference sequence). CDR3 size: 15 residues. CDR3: CASSLSGDANQPQHF. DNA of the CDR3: TGTGCCAGCAGCTTATCAGGGGATGCCAATCAGCCCCAGCATTTT.

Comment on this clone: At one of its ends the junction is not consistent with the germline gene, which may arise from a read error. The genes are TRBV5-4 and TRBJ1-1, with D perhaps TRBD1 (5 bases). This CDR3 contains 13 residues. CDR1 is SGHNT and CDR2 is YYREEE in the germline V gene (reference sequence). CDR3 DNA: TGTGCCAGCAGTTTTCAGGGTGAGGCTGACGCTTTCTTT. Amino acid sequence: CASSFQGEADAFF.

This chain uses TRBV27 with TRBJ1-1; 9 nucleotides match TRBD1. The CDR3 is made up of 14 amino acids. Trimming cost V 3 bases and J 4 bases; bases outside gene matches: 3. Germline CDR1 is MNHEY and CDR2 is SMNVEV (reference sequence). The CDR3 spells CASSFGTGTTEAFF. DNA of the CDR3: TGTGCCAGCAGTTTTGGGACAGGGACCACTGAAGCTTTCTTT.

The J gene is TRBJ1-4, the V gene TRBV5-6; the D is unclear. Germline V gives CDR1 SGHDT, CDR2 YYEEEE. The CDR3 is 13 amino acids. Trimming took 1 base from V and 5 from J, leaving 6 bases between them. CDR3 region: CASSLSVNEKLFF. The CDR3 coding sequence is TGTGCCAGCAGCTTGAGTGTGAATGAAAAACTGTTTTTT.

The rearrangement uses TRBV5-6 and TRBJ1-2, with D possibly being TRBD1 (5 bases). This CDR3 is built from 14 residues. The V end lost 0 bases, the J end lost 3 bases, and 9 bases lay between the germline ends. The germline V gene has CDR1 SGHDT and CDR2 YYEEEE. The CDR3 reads CASSLAQVDYGYTF. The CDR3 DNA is TGTGCCAGCAGCTTGGCACAGGTGGACTATGGCTACACCTTC.

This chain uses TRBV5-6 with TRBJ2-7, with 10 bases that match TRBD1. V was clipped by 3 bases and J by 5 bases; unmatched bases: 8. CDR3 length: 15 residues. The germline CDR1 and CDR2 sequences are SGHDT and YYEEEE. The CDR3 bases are TGTGCCAGCAGCTACCTAGGGACAGGGGTAGACGAGCAGTACTTC. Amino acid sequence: CASSYLGTGVDEQYF.